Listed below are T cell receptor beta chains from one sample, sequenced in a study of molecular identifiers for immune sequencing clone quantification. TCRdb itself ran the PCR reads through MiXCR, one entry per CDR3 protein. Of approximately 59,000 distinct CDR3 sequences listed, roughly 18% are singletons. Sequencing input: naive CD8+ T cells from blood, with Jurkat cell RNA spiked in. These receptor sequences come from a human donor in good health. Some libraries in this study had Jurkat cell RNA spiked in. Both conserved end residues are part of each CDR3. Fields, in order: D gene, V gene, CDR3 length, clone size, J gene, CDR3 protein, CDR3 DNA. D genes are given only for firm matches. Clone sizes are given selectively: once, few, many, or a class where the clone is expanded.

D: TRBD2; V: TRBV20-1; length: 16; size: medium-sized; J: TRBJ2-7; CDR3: CSARDPRLAGSYEQYF; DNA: TGCAGTGCTAGAGACCCCCGGCTAGCGGGGTCCTACGAGCAGTACTTC
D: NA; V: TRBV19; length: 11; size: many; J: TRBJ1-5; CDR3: CASKGRQPQHF; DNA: TGTGCCAGTAAGGGTAGGCAGCCCCAGCATTTT
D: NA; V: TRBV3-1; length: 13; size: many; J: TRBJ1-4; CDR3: CASSLPDGEKLFF; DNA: TGTGCCAGCAGCCTACCCGATGGTGAAAAACTGTTTTTT
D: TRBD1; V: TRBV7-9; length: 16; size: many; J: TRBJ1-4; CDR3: CASSFDRGHGGEKLFF; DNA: TGTGCCAGCAGCTTCGACAGGGGGCATGGTGGAGAAAAACTGTTTTTT
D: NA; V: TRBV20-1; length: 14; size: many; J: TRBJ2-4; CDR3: CSARSQQGRNIQYF; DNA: TGCAGTGCTAGGTCGCAGCAGGGCAGAAACATTCAGTACTTC
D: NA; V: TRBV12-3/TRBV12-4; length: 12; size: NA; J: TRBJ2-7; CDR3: CASSPNRVVQYF; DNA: TGTGCCAGCAGCCCCAATCGGGTCGTGCAGTACTTC
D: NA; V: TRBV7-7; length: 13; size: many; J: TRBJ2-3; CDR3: CASSLYQGDTQYF; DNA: TGTGCTAGCAGCTTATATCAGGGAGATACGCAGTATTTT
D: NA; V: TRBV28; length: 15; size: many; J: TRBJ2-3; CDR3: CASSFIAASTDTQYF; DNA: TGTGCCAGCAGTTTTATAGCGGCTAGCACAGATACGCAGTATTTT
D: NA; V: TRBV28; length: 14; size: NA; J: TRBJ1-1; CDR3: CASTPRGLSTEAFF; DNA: TGTGCCAGCACCCCCCGGGGACTTTCCACTGAAGCTTTCTTT
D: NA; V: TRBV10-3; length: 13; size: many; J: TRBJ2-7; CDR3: CAISWGVGYEQYF; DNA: TGTGCCATCAGTTGGGGCGTCGGTTACGAGCAGTACTTC
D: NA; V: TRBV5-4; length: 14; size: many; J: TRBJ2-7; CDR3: CASSLGDTPYEQYF; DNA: TGTGCCAGCAGCTTGGGTGACACCCCCTACGAGCAGTACTTC
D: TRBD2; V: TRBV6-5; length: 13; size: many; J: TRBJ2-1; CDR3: CASRAGSYNEQFF; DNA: TGTGCCAGCAGAGCGGGATCCTACAATGAGCAGTTCTTC
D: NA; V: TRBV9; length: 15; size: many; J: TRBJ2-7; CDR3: CASSPTPGRAYEQYF; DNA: TGTGCCAGCAGCCCTACCCCGGGCAGGGCCTACGAGCAGTACTTC
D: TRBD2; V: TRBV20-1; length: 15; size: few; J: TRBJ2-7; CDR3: CSAHPLGLAAYEQYF; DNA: TGCAGTGCTCACCCCTTAGGACTAGCGGCATACGAGCAGTACTTC
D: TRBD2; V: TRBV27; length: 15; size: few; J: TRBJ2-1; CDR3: CASRMGLAGYNEQFF; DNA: TGTGCCAGCAGAATGGGACTAGCGGGTTACAATGAGCAGTTCTTC
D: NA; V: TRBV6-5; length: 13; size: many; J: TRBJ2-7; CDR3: CASSHSGLYEQYF; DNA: TGTGCCAGCAGTCACTCGGGACTCTACGAGCAGTACTTC
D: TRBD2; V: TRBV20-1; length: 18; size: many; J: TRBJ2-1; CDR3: CSARDLRTSGSQMDEQFF; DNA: TGCAGTGCTAGAGATCTCCGGACTAGCGGGAGTCAGATGGATGAGCAGTTCTTC
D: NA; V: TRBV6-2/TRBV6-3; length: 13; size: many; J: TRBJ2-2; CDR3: CASGLQGTGELFF; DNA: TGTGCCAGCGGACTCCAGGGCACCGGGGAGCTGTTTTTT
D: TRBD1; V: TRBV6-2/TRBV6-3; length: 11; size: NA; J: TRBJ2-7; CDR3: CASGQAYEQYF; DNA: TGTGCCAGCGGACAGGCCTACGAGCAGTACTTC
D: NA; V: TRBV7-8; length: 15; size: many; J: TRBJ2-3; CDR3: CASSLGAANTDTQYF; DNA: TGTGCCAGCAGCTTAGGGGCAGCGAACACAGATACGCAGTATTTT
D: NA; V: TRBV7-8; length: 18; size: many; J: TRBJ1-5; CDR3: CASSLAPDRSYSNQPQHF; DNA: TGTGCCAGCAGCTTAGCCCCGGACAGAAGTTATAGCAATCAGCCCCAGCATTTT
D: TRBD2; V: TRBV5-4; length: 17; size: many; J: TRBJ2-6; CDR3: CASSNSGSLSGANVLTF; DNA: TGTGCCAGCAGCAATAGCGGGAGCCTCTCTGGGGCCAACGTCCTGACTTTC
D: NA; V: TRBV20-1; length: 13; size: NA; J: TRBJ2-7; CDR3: CSARVVENNEQYF; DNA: TGCAGTGCTAGAGTAGTGGAGAATAACGAGCAGTACTTC
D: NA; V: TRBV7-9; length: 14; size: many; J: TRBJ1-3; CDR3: CASSSTDSGNTIYF; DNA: TGTGCCAGCAGCTCGACAGACTCTGGAAACACCATATATTTT
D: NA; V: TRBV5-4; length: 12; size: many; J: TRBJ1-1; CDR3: CASRTPTEEAFF; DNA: TGTGCCAGCAGAACACCGACTGAAGAGGCTTTCTTT
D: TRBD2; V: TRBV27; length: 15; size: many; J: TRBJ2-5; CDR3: CASSLYGSGVETQYF; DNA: TGTGCCAGCAGTTTATATGGTAGCGGGGTTGAGACCCAGTACTTC
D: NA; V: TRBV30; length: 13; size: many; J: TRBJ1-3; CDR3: CAWSTFSGNTIYF; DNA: TGTGCCTGGAGTACATTCTCTGGAAACACCATATATTTT
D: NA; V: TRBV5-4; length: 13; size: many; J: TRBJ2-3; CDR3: CASSQREAQPQYF; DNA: TGTGCCAGCAGCCAACGGGAAGCACAACCGCAGTATTTT
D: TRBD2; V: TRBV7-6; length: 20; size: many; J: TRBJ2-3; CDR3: CAIEIPFGREAGGFTDTQYF; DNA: TGTGCCATCGAAATCCCATTCGGGCGGGAGGCCGGGGGATTCACAGATACGCAGTATTTT
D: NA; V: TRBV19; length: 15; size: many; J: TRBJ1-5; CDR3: CASSNGQGGNQPQHF; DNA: TGTGCCAGTAGTAACGGGCAGGGAGGGAATCAGCCCCAGCATTTT
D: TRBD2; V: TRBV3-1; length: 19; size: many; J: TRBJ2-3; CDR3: CASSQVGTRTSGSTDTQYF; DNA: TGTGCCAGCAGCCAAGTCGGAACTCGGACTAGCGGCAGCACAGATACGCAGTATTTT
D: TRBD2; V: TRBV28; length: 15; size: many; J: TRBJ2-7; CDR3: CASSSRTSGTYEQYF; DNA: TGTGCCAGCAGTTCCAGGACTAGCGGGACCTACGAGCAGTACTTC
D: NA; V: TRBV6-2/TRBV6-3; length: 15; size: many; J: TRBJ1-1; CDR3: CASRREDGENTEAFF; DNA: TGTGCCAGCAGAAGAGAGGACGGAGAGAACACTGAAGCTTTCTTT
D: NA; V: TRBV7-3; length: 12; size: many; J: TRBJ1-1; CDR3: CASSFAGGEAFF; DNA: TGTGCCAGCAGCTTCGCGGGGGGCGAAGCTTTCTTT
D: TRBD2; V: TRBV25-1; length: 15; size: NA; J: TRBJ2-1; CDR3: CASTPHTNTSVEQFF; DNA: TGTGCCAGCACTCCACACACAAATACTAGCGTCGAGCAGTTCTTC
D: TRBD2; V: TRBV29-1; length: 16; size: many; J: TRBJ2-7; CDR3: CSVELPGTSGPYEQYF; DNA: TGCAGCGTTGAACTCCCAGGGACTAGCGGACCCTACGAGCAGTACTTC
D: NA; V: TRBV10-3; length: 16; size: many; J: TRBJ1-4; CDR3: CAISESSNQNVEKLFF; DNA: TGTGCCATCAGTGAGTCGTCTAATCAGAACGTGGAAAAACTGTTTTTT
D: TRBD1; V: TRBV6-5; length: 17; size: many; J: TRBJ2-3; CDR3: CASSKNRGLLRTDTQYF; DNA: TGTGCCAGCAGCAAAAACAGGGGATTACTGCGCACAGATACGCAGTATTTT
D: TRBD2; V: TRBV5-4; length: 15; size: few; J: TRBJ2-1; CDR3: CASSSDWREINEQFF; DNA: TGTGCCAGCAGCTCCGACTGGCGGGAGATTAATGAGCAGTTCTTC
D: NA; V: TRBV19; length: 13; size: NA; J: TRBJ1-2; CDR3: CASSATEFSGYTF; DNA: TGTGCCAGTAGTGCTACAGAGTTCTCTGGCTACACCTTC
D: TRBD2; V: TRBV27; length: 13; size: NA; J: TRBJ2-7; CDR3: CASSLGTSDEQYF; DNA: TGTGCCAGCAGTTTGGGGACTAGCGACGAGCAGTACTTC
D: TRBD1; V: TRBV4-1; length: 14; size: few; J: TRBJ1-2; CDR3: CASSQSGQGPGYTF; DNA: TGCGCCAGCAGCCAATCGGGACAGGGTCCCGGCTACACCTTC
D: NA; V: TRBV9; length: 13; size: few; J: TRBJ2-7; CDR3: CASSPSYSYEQYF; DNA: TGTGCCAGCAGCCCCAGTTACTCCTACGAGCAGTACTTC
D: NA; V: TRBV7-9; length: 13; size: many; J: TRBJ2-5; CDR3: CASSLSDEETQYF; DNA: TGTGCCAGCAGCTTATCCGATGAAGAGACCCAGTACTTC
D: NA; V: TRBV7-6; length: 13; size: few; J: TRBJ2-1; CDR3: CASSFGVGVEQFF; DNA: TGTGCCAGCAGCTTCGGGGTTGGGGTTGAGCAGTTCTTC
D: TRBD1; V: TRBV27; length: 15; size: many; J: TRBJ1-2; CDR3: CASSLSGTANYGYTF; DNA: TGTGCCAGCAGTTTATCCGGGACAGCTAACTATGGCTACACCTTC